Listed below are T cell receptor beta chains from one sample, sequenced in a study of beta chain features in type 1 diabetes. Clones were read by immunoSEQ multiplex PCR, and TCRdb kept only the in-frame ones, dropping some. The sample consists of approximately 380,000 clones, over 13% of them appearing once. The sequenced material came from naive CD4+ T cells from blood. Receptors originate from a woman aged 18-29 years in good health. The CDR3 runs from the conserved cysteine through the conserved F or W. A D gene is named only where the DNA matches it firmly. Only some rows state a clone size, as once, few, many or a class for expanded clones.

j_call,clone_size,d_call,cdr3_length,v_call,cdr3_nt,cdr3_aa
TRBJ2-5,few,NA,17,TRBV9,TGTGCCAGCAGCGTAGGAGCGCGGCAGGGTTGGCAAGAGACCCAGTACTTC,CASSVGARQGWQETQYF
TRBJ1-5,NA,TRBD1,15,TRBV7-9,TGTGCCAGCACCGATACAGGACAGGGGGGTCAGCCCCAGCATTTT,CASTDTGQGGQPQHF
TRBJ2-1,NA,TRBD2,15,TRBV7-9,TGTGCCAGCAGCTTAGGAACTAGCGGGTACAATGAGCAGTTCTTC,CASSLGTSGYNEQFF
TRBJ2-7,NA,TRBD1,17,TRBV25-1,TGTGCCAGCAGGGACCCACTGGACAGGGGGTACGCCTACGAGCAGTACTTC,CASRDPLDRGYAYEQYF
TRBJ2-3,NA,NA,14,TRBV5-1,TGCGCCAGCAGCTTACTCCGGGACACAGATACGCAGTATTTT,CASSLLRDTDTQYF
TRBJ2-7,few,NA,17,TRBV9,TGTGCCAGCAGCGTAGGGGGTGGGGCAGGGAACCCCTACGAGCAGTACTTC,CASSVGGGAGNPYEQYF
TRBJ2-3,few,TRBD2,14,TRBV19,TGTGCCAGTAGTAGGGAGGTGACTAGCTTTACGCAGTATTTT,CASSREVTSFTQYF
TRBJ2-7,NA,TRBD2,14,TRBV4-2,TGTGCCAGCACCCCACCAGGGAGGGCCTACGAGCAGTACTTC,CASTPPGRAYEQYF
TRBJ1-2,NA,NA,13,TRBV10-3,TGTGCCATCAGTGAGCAGGGGCACTATGGCTACACCTTC,CAISEQGHYGYTF
TRBJ1-2,few,NA,12,TRBV7-9,TGTGCCAGCAGCTTAAATCAGAAAGGCTACACCTTC,CASSLNQKGYTF
TRBJ1-4,few,NA,13,TRBV30,TGTGCCTGGAGCCTCAGGGGAGGGGAAAAACTGTTTTTT,CAWSLRGGEKLFF
TRBJ1-5,few,NA,13,TRBV30,TGTGCCTGGAGTCGGGATAGCAATCAGCCCCAGCATTTT,CAWSRDSNQPQHF
TRBJ2-7,few,TRBD2,19,TRBV4-1,TGCGCCAGCAGCCAAGAATCGAGGCTAGCGGGAGGGCCTTCCTACGAGCAGTACTTC,CASSQESRLAGGPSYEQYF
TRBJ1-5,NA,NA,15,TRBV7-6,TGTGCCAGCAGCTTACGCAGGGGTAGCAATCAGCCCCAGCATTTT,CASSLRRGSNQPQHF
TRBJ1-3,few,NA,14,TRBV23-1,TGCGCCAGCAGTCCCCGGCAGGCGCGAAACACCATATATTTT,CASSPRQARNTIYF
TRBJ2-1,NA,TRBD1,16,TRBV14,TGTGCCAGCAGCCAAGCAGACAGGGCCCTATACAATGAGCAGTTCTTC,CASSQADRALYNEQFF
TRBJ1-5,NA,NA,15,TRBV7-2,TGTGCCAGCAGCCGACAGGACAGTAGCAATCAGCCCCAGCATTTT,CASSRQDSSNQPQHF
TRBJ2-1,few,TRBD2,14,TRBV18,TGTGCCAGCTCACCAGCGGGAGTCGTAAGCGAGCAGTTCTTC,CASSPAGVVSEQFF
TRBJ2-5,few,NA,13,TRBV2,TGTGCCAGCAGTGCGGACTTTCAAGAGACCCAGTACTTC,CASSADFQETQYF
TRBJ2-3,few,TRBD2,16,TRBV29-1,TGCAGCGTTGAAGTGTCTAGCGGGAGGTTCACAGATACGCAGTATTTT,CSVEVSSGRFTDTQYF
TRBJ2-5,NA,TRBD2,16,TRBV5-1,TGCGCCAGCAGCCCCTCGACTAGCGGGGGGGTAGAGACCCAGTACTTC,CASSPSTSGGVETQYF
TRBJ2-6,NA,NA,17,TRBV4-1,TGCGCCAGCAGCCATTCCGCTAGTCTCTCTGGGGCCAACGTCCTGACTTTC,CASSHSASLSGANVLTF
TRBJ1-1,NA,NA,13,TRBV29-1,TGCAGCGTCGCCACCCAGGGGAACACTGAAGCTTTCTTT,CSVATQGNTEAFF
TRBJ2-7,NA,NA,13,TRBV18,TGTGCCAGCTCACGGGGCGGTACCTACGAGCAGTACTTC,CASSRGGTYEQYF
TRBJ2-7,few,TRBD2,16,TRBV7-9,TGTGCCAGCAGCGGGCATCTAGCGGGAGATCCCTACGAGCAGTACTTC,CASSGHLAGDPYEQYF
TRBJ2-5,NA,TRBD1,15,TRBV18,TGTGCCAGCTCATCTACACGGGGACAGAAAGAGACCCAGTACTTC,CASSSTRGQKETQYF
TRBJ1-4,NA,TRBD1,14,TRBV6-5,TGTGCCAGCCACCCCGGGACAGGGACCGAAAAACTGTTTTTT,CASHPGTGTEKLFF
TRBJ1-1,NA,NA,13,TRBV7-2,TGTGCCAGCAGCTCAACCAGGGACACTGAAGCTTTCTTT,CASSSTRDTEAFF
TRBJ1-2,few,NA,14,TRBV5-1,TGCGCCAGCAGCTTCACCGCTTCCAGCTATGGCTACACCTTC,CASSFTASSYGYTF
TRBJ2-1,few,NA,15,TRBV6-6,TGTGCCAGCAGTCTCCAAGCCTCCCAATACAATGAGCAGTTCTTC,CASSLQASQYNEQFF
TRBJ2-7,NA,TRBD2,16,TRBV5-1,TGCGCCAGCAGCTGGGGACTAGCGGGAGGTGACAACGAGCAGTACTTC,CASSWGLAGGDNEQYF
TRBJ2-4,NA,TRBD2,12,TRBV6-5,TGTGCCAGCAGTCAGCGAGCGGGAGGGCCGCACTTC,CASSQRAGGPHF
TRBJ2-4,few,TRBD2,16,TRBV13,TGTGCCAGCATGCGCATAGGACACCGGGGGGAAAACATTCAGTACTTC,CASMRIGHRGENIQYF
TRBJ2-2,few,TRBD2,14,TRBV30,TGTGCCTGGAAGCGGGAGGGTAGCACCGGGGAGCTGTTTTTT,CAWKREGSTGELFF
TRBJ1-1,few,NA,14,TRBV7-2,TGTGCCAGCAGCTTAAGGAGGTCAACTTCCGAAGCTTTCTTT,CASSLRRSTSEAFF
TRBJ1-3,few,TRBD1,16,TRBV29-1,TGCAGCGTTGGCCCGAGACAGGGCCCCTCTGGAAACACCATATATTTT,CSVGPRQGPSGNTIYF
TRBJ1-5,NA,TRBD1,15,TRBV5-1,TGCGCCAGCAGCCTTGGGACAGGGGCTAGTCAGCCCCAGCATTTT,CASSLGTGASQPQHF
TRBJ2-2,few,TRBD1,16,TRBV18,TGTGCCAGCTCACTCTCGACAGGGATGAACACCGGGGAGCTGTTTTTT,CASSLSTGMNTGELFF
TRBJ2-1,once,NA,13,TRBV30,TGTGCCTGGAGTGTACGAGCGGCCAATGAGCAGTTCTTC,CAWSVRAANEQFF
TRBJ1-3,few,NA,14,TRBV29-1,TGCAGCGTTGTTGACAGATACTCTGGAAACACCATATATTTT,CSVVDRYSGNTIYF
TRBJ2-5,NA,TRBD1,14,TRBV10-3,TGTGCCATCAAGGGGGCCAGGCCCCAAGAGACCCAGTACTTC,CAIKGARPQETQYF
TRBJ2-3,NA,NA,16,TRBV18,TGTGCCAGCTCACCACCCCCGGGGTCTGGATCAGATACGCAGTATTTT,CASSPPPGSGSDTQYF
TRBJ2-3,few,NA,15,TRBV5-4,TGTGCCAGCACCCCCCGGGCACCCCAGGGCGGTACGCAGTATTTT,CASTPRAPQGGTQYF
TRBJ2-1,NA,TRBD2,13,TRBV30,TGTGCCTGGGGACTAGCGGGAGGGGACGAGCAGTTCTTC,CAWGLAGGDEQFF
TRBJ2-7,NA,TRBD1,15,TRBV7-9,TGTGCCAGCAGCCCCCCCGGGACAGGGGTCCACGAGCAGTACTTC,CASSPPGTGVHEQYF
TRBJ1-2,NA,TRBD1,15,TRBV29-1,TGCAGCGTTGGGCGGACAGGGGAGGTTAGCTATGGCTACACCTTC,CSVGRTGEVSYGYTF
TRBJ2-7,NA,TRBD1,15,TRBV7-3,TGTGCCAGCAGCTTAGGGACAGGGAACCCCTACGAGCAGTACTTC,CASSLGTGNPYEQYF
TRBJ2-1,NA,TRBD2,14,TRBV5-1,TGCGCCAGCAGCTTGGGACTAGCGGGAAATGAGCAGTTCTTC,CASSLGLAGNEQFF
TRBJ2-1,few,TRBD1,16,TRBV5-1,TGCGCCAGCAGCCCCCTCGACAGGGCCCTTAACAATGAGCAGTTCTTC,CASSPLDRALNNEQFF
TRBJ2-1,NA,TRBD2,14,TRBV28,TGTGCCAGCAGTGTTGCGGGACTAGCGGGATTTGAGTTCTTC,CASSVAGLAGFEFF
TRBJ2-1,NA,NA,10,TRBV7-2,TGTGCCAGCGGAGAATTTGAGCAGTTCTTC,CASGEFEQFF
TRBJ2-7,NA,TRBD2,14,TRBV7-2,TGTGCCAGCAGCACGCCTAGCGGGAGCGGGGAGCAGTACTTC,CASSTPSGSGEQYF
TRBJ2-6,few,NA,15,TRBV7-9,TGTGCCAGCAGCAACACAGGGTCCGGGGCCAACGTCCTGACTTTC,CASSNTGSGANVLTF
TRBJ2-7,few,TRBD1,14,TRBV2,TGTGCCAGCAAGCGGGACAGGGGCGGCTACGAGCAGTACTTC,CASKRDRGGYEQYF
TRBJ2-5,NA,TRBD1,14,TRBV19,TGTGCCAGTAAAACGGACAGGGCCCAAGAGACCCAGTACTTC,CASKTDRAQETQYF